The source of this T cell receptor beta chain is a study of blood T cells in healthy people across ages. The V gene end was trimmed by 8 bases and the J gene end by 4 bases; junction bases not matched to a gene: 8. Germline V CDR1 and CDR2: MGHRA, YSYEKL. CDR3 length equals 14 residues. Together with a sample-barcoded 5' primer, a J-beta primer mix was included in a second PCR lasting about 7 to 12 cycles. Each TCR beta cDNA got a 12-nucleotide random molecular identifier. TCRdb processed the 5' RACE reads anew with MiXCR; each CDR3 protein has one entry. This sample has 850,000 to 950,000 distinct CDR3 sequences, with roughly 26% found just once.

This chain links TRBV4-1 with TRBJ1-1; TRBD1 matches 9 bases. The specimen sequenced was blood. This TCR was recovered from a woman older than 75 in good health. The CDR3 spells CASAWTGDRTEAFF. The CDR3 nucleotides are TGCGCCAGCGCCTGGACAGGGGATCGCACTGAAGCTTTCTTT.